The 10 T cell receptor beta chains given below trace back to one sample, sequenced in a study of T-cell memory formation after mild COVID-19. TCRdb recomputed calls from the 5' RACE reads with MiXCR, one row per CDR3 protein. The sample includes a few hundred thousand distinct CDR3 sequences, roughly 21% of them seen just once. The sample consisted of PBMCs or a T cell subset sorted from them (not recorded which). The receptors derive from an adult woman who had mild COVID-19 (a few samples of this study predate the infection). Cell type and time point are not known.

The chain recombines TRBV5-1 with TRBJ2-7, with TRBD2 matching 7 bases. Germline CDR1 and CDR2: SGHRS and YFSETQ. The J segment lost 7 bases and the V segment lost 0 bases, leaving 7 bases of the junction unmatched. CDR3 length equals 14 residues. Here the CDR3 reads CASSLGAGVEEQYF. In DNA, the CDR3 is TGCGCCAGCAGCTTGGGGGCGGGAGTTGAAGAGCAGTACTTC.

The table lists this clonotype with a few counts. This chain connects TRBV20-1 to TRBJ1-1; no definite D call. Germline loops: CDR1 DFQATT, CDR2 SNEGSKA (reference sequence). Trimming removed 0 bases from V and 3 bases from J, with 11 bases in between. The CDR3 is 14 amino acids. The CDR3 loop reads CSARDPWGDTEAFF. CDR3 bases: TGCAGTGCTAGAGATCCATGGGGTGACACTGAAGCTTTCTTT.

This clonotype was detected only a few times. The chain couples TRBV29-1 to TRBJ2-4, with TRBD1 matching 9 bases. The CDR3 is 13 residues long. With 4 bases clipped from V and 7 bases from J, the junction kept 5 bases outside the gene matches. From germline, CDR1 is SQVTM and CDR2 ANQGSEA. This CDR3 is CSVVGQGGNIQYF. CDR3 nucleotides: TGCAGCGTTGTGGGACAGGGAGGGAACATTCAGTACTTC.

The chain employs TRBV27 and TRBJ2-7; possibly TRBD2 for D (5 bases). Germline V gene sequence: CDR1 MNHEY, CDR2 SMNVEV (reference sequence). The CDR3 runs to 14 residues. V was cut by 4 bases and J by 1 base, with 11 bases left in between. DNA for the CDR3: TGTGCCAGCAGTTCTGGACTGCTATCCTACGAGCAGTACTTC. This sequence encodes CASSSGLLSYEQYF.

There are a few counts of this clonotype. This rearrangement joins TRBV7-9 to TRBJ2-7, with D possibly matching TRBD2 (5 bases). V lost 4 bases to trimming and J lost 6 bases, with 19 bases between them. Germline CDR1 is SEHNR and CDR2 is FQNEAQ (reference sequence). This CDR3 spans 15 amino acids. This CDR3 is CASSSTSPSGGEQYF. CDR3 DNA sequence: TGTGCCAGCAGCTCCACAAGCCCTTCTGGAGGCGAGCAGTACTTC.

This clonotype showed up just a few times. The V gene is TRBV7-9, the J gene TRBJ2-1, with 8 bases that match TRBD2. Germline CDR1 and CDR2: SEHNR and FQNEAQ (reference sequence). After removal of 8 bases from V and 1 base from J, the junction contained 10 bases not matched to a gene. This CDR3 spans 16 amino acids. DNA for the CDR3: TGTGCCAGCCGCCCTCGCCGGGGGGGATCCTACAATGAGCAGTTCTTC. Its protein is CASRPRRGGSYNEQFF.

DNA for the CDR3: TGTGCCAGCAGCTTCGGGGATAACTATGGCTACACCTTC. Its protein product is CASSFGDNYGYTF. V and J are TRBV7-3 and TRBJ1-2; D ambiguous. This CDR3 has 13 residues. Trimming left V 3 bases short and J 1 base short, with 6 bases between. Germline loops: CDR1 SGHTA, CDR2 FQGTGA.

The chain recombines TRBV12-5 with TRBJ2-3; D remains unclear. Germline V gives CDR1 LGHNT, CDR2 FRNRAP. The CDR3 loop spans 15 amino acids. The V end lost 5 bases, the J end lost 0 bases, and 12 bases lay between the germline ends. CDR3 loop: CASGHTETSTDTQYF. CDR3 in DNA: TGTGCTAGTGGTCATACAGAGACTAGCACAGATACGCAGTATTTT.

This clonotype occurred a few times. V usage is TRBV13 and J usage is TRBJ2-3, with D possibly TRBD1 on 6 matching bases. V lost 3 bases, J lost 3 bases, and 10 bases lay in between. Germline V gives CDR1 PRHDT, CDR2 FYEKMQ (reference sequence). The CDR3 runs 14 residues. CDR3 coding DNA: TGTGCCAGCAGCTTCCCAACAGGGACAGATACGCAGTATTTT. Protein sequence: CASSFPTGTDTQYF.

The rearrangement joins TRBV12-3 or TRBV12-4 to TRBJ2-2, with D perhaps being TRBD1 or TRBD2 (5 bases each). The CDR3 has 16 amino acids. V gave up 4 bases and J gave up 2 bases, with 14 bases separating them. The CDR3 region is CASSSPRDRNTGELFF. The CDR3 DNA reads TGTGCCAGCAGTTCACCCCGGGACCGCAACACCGGGGAGCTGTTTTTT.